Each of the 21 T cell receptor beta chains below was sequenced from the same sample in a study of blood T cell repertoires in COVID-19. Sequencing used immunoSEQ multiplex PCR; TCRdb keeps in-frame clones, though not all of them. The data show roughly 100,000 clones, approximately 84% seen once. The sequenced material came from peripheral blood. Receptors were obtained from a human donor in a cohort sampled during active COVID-19.

The chain carries TRBV6-1 and TRBJ1-2; TRBD1 matches at 9 bases. Per the germline V gene, CDR1 is MNHNS and CDR2 is SASEGT. V was clipped by 3 bases and J by 4 bases; unmatched bases: 6. The CDR3 has 15 residues. The CDR3 DNA reads as TGTGCCAGCAGTGACCAACAGGGGGCTAGCTATGGCTACACCTTC. Translation: CASSDQQGASYGYTF.

The chain recombines TRBV29-1 with TRBJ2-3, with D possibly matching TRBD2 (6 bases). V was trimmed by 4 bases and J by 8 bases, leaving 16 bases between them. CDR3 length: 13 residues. From germline, CDR1 is SQVTM and CDR2 ANQGSEA. The CDR3 DNA reads TGCAGCGTTGCCAGGGACTCCTCGGGTACGCAGTATTTT. Its translation: CSVARDSSGTQYF.

This sequence joins TRBV11-2 and TRBJ2-2, with 7 nucleotides matching TRBD2. Germline V lookup: CDR1 SGHAT, CDR2 FQNNGV. The CDR3 runs 16 residues. The junction had 8 bases not matched to a gene; V was cut back by 5 bases and J by 2 bases. Here the CDR3 DNA reads TGTGCCAGCAGCCCCCTGGCGGGGGTTAACACCGGGGAGCTGTTTTTT. This gives the protein CASSPLAGVNTGELFF. The variable domain in full, with the rest retrieved from reference TRBV11-2 and TRBJ2-2, is EAGVAQSPRYKIIEKRQSVAFWCNPISGHATLYWYQQILGQGPKLLIQFQNNGVVDDSQLPKDRFSAERLKGVDSTLKIQPAKLEDSAVYLCASSPLAGVNTGELFFGEGSRLTVL.

This chain connects TRBV10-3 to TRBJ2-1; 11 nucleotides agree with TRBD2. CDR3 length: 13 amino acids. The junction had 5 bases not matched to a gene; V was cut back by 4 bases and J by 12 bases. Germline values: CDR1 ENHRY, CDR2 SYGVKD. CDR3: CAISASGGNSQFF. Written as DNA, the CDR3 is TGTGCCATCAGTGCTAGCGGGGGGAACTCGCAGTTCTTC.

This rearrangement joins TRBV30 to TRBJ1-2; the D is unclear. Germline loops: CDR1 GTSNPN, CDR2 SVGIG (reference sequence). The CDR3 sequence is 15 residues long. The V end was cut by 0 bases, the J end by 6 bases, with 17 bases between. The CDR3 here is CAWSVPDLGRHGYTF. In DNA form, the CDR3 reads TGTGCCTGGAGTGTTCCCGACTTGGGGAGGCATGGCTACACCTTC.

V gene TRBV6-6 combines with J gene TRBJ2-5, with a weak D call TRBD2 (5 bases). CDR1 and CDR2 from the germline V gene are MNHNY and SVGAGI (reference sequence). V lost 7 bases, J lost 3 bases, and 9 bases lay in between. This CDR3 is 12 amino acids long. The CDR3 DNA reads as TGTGCCAGCACGGACTCAGAAGAGACCCAGTACTTC. Translated: CASTDSEETQYF.

This sequence joins TRBV5-5 and TRBJ2-1; 8 bases match TRBD1. The J segment lost 2 bases and the V segment lost 6 bases, leaving 7 bases of the junction unmatched. The CDR3 totals 15 residues. The germline CDR1 and CDR2 sequences are SGHKS and YYEKEE (reference sequence). The CDR3, as DNA: TGTGCCAGCACCCACGCAGGGGGCACCTACAATGAGCAGTTCTTC. Encoded protein: CASTHAGGTYNEQFF.

V is TRBV2 and J is TRBJ2-7; 9 positions agree with TRBD2. CDR1 is SNHLY, CDR2 FYNNEI, per germline. V was clipped by 1 base and J by 4 bases; unmatched bases: 5. The CDR3 has 15 amino acids. CDR3 residues: CASSEGGGGGYEQYF. In DNA form, the CDR3 reads TGTGCCAGCAGTGAAGGTGGCGGGGGGGGATACGAGCAGTACTTC.

The chain employs TRBV6-2 or TRBV6-3 and TRBJ1-2; unclear D gene. CDR1 is MNHEY, CDR2 SVGEGT, per germline. This CDR3 has 13 amino acids. Deletions cut 5 bases from V and 4 bases from J, with 11 bases between. In DNA form, the CDR3 reads TGTGCCAGCAGTAAAGAAGGGAGCTATGGCTACACCTTC. Translation gives CASSKEGSYGYTF.

Here the CDR3 reads CASQPSGRHNEQFF. Written as DNA, the CDR3 is TGTGCCAGCCAACCCTCAGGCCGGCACAATGAGCAGTTCTTC. The chain uses TRBV6-5 and TRBJ2-1; D remains ambiguous. V lost 8 bases and J lost 5, with 16 bases in between. Germline V gene data show CDR1 as MNHEY and CDR2 as SVGAGI. This CDR3 is 14 amino acids long.

The chain couples TRBV6-5 to TRBJ2-5; no clear D. Between the trimmed V and J ends, which lost 7 bases and 5 bases, there was a span of 5 bases. CDR1 and CDR2 from the germline V gene are MNHEY and SVGAGI. The CDR3 has 10 residues. CDR3 loop: CASKEETQYF. CDR3 DNA: TGTGCCAGCAAGGAGGAGACCCAGTACTTC.

The sample holds a few counts of this clone. The chain joins TRBV5-1 to TRBJ2-1; 9 bases match TRBD2. V lost 2 bases and J lost 4; bases outside the gene matches: 10. This CDR3 region has 17 residues. Germline V gene data show CDR1 as SGHRS and CDR2 as YFSETQ. The CDR3 reads CASSLAGGPQIYNEQFF. The CDR3 bases are TGCGCCAGCAGCTTAGCGGGGGGCCCACAGATTTACAATGAGCAGTTCTTC.

The chain uses TRBV7-9 and TRBJ2-1; D not resolved. This CDR3 contains 15 residues. Trimming shortened V by 1 base and J by 6 bases, and 13 bases separated the two germline ends. Germline CDR1 SEHNR, CDR2 FQNEAQ (reference sequence). The CDR3 protein is CASSLVTPTPNEQFF. CDR3 nucleotide sequence: TGTGCCAGCAGCTTAGTAACTCCAACCCCCAATGAGCAGTTCTTC.

This clone was picked up a small number of times. This chain joins TRBV3-1 (or the pseudogene TRBV3-2) and TRBJ1-2, with 10 bases fitting TRBD1. The CDR3 has 17 residues. Germline CDR1 is LGHDT and CDR2 is YNNKEL (reference sequence). The trim removed 2 bases at V and 3 bases at J, leaving 9 bases unmatched. CDR3: CASSQHTRQGADYGYTF. CDR3 DNA sequence: TGTGCCAGCAGCCAACATACCCGACAGGGGGCGGACTATGGCTACACCTTC.

The chain joins TRBV6-1 to TRBJ1-2; tentatively, D is TRBD1 (5 bases). The CDR3 runs to 15 residues. Germline lookup yields CDR1 MNHNS and CDR2 SASEGT. Trimming stripped 2 bases from V and 4 bases from J, with 14 bases between. The CDR3 spells CASSELVQGPYGYTF. In DNA, the CDR3 is TGTGCCAGCAGTGAACTGGTGCAGGGCCCCTATGGCTACACCTTC.

The chain carries TRBV5-1 and TRBJ2-3; D call uncertain. V shed 0 bases and J shed 4 bases, with 9 bases lying between them. Germline V gene data show CDR1 as SGHRS and CDR2 as YFSETQ. This CDR3 contains 14 residues. CDR3 loop: CASSLGVAADTQYF. CDR3 sequence (DNA): TGCGCCAGCAGCTTGGGGGTAGCCGCAGATACGCAGTATTTT.

The genes are TRBV30 and TRBJ2-7, with a possible D match to TRBD2 (6 bases). This CDR3 is 13 amino acids long. V was cut by 4 bases and J by 1 base, with 11 bases left in between. Germline V gene sequence: CDR1 GTSNPN, CDR2 SVGIG (reference sequence). Here the CDR3 reads CAWTTGTSYEQYF. DNA for the CDR3: TGTGCCTGGACAACCGGGACTTCCTACGAGCAGTACTTC.

The genes are TRBV6-2 or TRBV6-3 and TRBJ2-7, with D uncertain. The CDR3 has 13 residues. Per the germline V gene, CDR1 is MNHEY and CDR2 is SVGEGT. Trimming removed 2 bases at V and 4 bases at J, with 9 bases between. CDR3 DNA sequence: TGTGCCAGCAGTTACGGCCAGGTTTACGAGCAGTACTTC. This codes for CASSYGQVYEQYF.

V is TRBV5-1 and J is TRBJ2-2, with D maybe TRBD1 (6 bases). The CDR3 runs to 18 residues. The V gene lost 5 bases and the J gene lost 0 bases, with 20 bases spanning the gap. Germline CDR1 SGHRS, CDR2 YFSETQ. The CDR3 reads CASRVRDINAANTGELFF. CDR3 nucleotides: TGCGCCAGCAGAGTCCGGGACATTAATGCCGCGAACACCGGGGAGCTGTTTTTT.

The rearrangement uses TRBV24-1 and TRBJ1-2; weak D call: TRBD1 (6 bases). Between the trimmed V and J ends, which lost 11 bases and 4 bases, there was a span of 19 bases. The CDR3 sequence is 14 residues long. The V gene's germline CDR1 is KGHDR and CDR2 SFDVKD. The CDR3 DNA sequence: TGTGCCAGCACCGCCGTACAGGGCCGCTATGGCTACACCTTC. Its protein is CASTAVQGRYGYTF.

This chain joins TRBV2 and TRBJ1-2; possible D gene TRBD1, 5 bases. Trimming cost V 7 bases and J 5 bases, with 14 bases left between them. CDR1 is SNHLY, CDR2 FYNNEI, per germline. The CDR3 is made up of 13 amino acids. The CDR3 coding sequence is TGTGCCAGCATGGCACAGGCGGGGTATGGCTACACCTTC. Translated: CASMAQAGYGYTF. Looking up the rest from reference TRBV2 and TRBJ1-2 gives the full variable domain: EPEVTQTPSHQVTQMGQEVILRCVPISNHLYFYWYRQILGQKVEFLVSFYNNEISEKSEIFDDQFSVERPDGSNFTLKIRSTKLEDSAMYFCASMAQAGYGYTFGSGTRLTVV.